The 10 T cell receptor beta chains reported below all come from one sample, sequenced in a study of cytomegalovirus exposure and HLA in healthy donors. The PCR was carried out with 60 Vbeta primers and 13 Jbeta primers. Libraries were prepared by immunoSEQ multiplex PCR; TCRdb keeps only in-frame clonotypes and omits some of them. Of 70,000 to 80,000 clones detected, around 82% appear once; the ten largest clones hold 1.5% to 2%. The sequenced material came from PBMCs. These receptors all come from a young man in good health and CMV-seronegative.

The chain combines TRBV5-4 with TRBJ2-1, with 12 bases fitting TRBD2. J was trimmed by 8 bases and V by 4 bases; bases with no gene match: 10. The CDR3 sequence is 16 residues long. Germline V gene data show CDR1 as SGHNT and CDR2 as YYREEE (reference sequence). CDR3 sequence reads: CASSPPTSGSVYEQFF. CDR3 DNA: TGTGCCAGCAGCCCTCCGACTAGCGGGAGCGTGTATGAGCAGTTCTTC.

The V call is TRBV6-4, the J call TRBJ2-3, with 8 bases fitting TRBD2. Looked up from germline, CDR1 is MRHNA and CDR2 is SNTAGT. The CDR3 consists of 15 residues. The trim removed 6 bases at V and 0 bases at J, leaving 5 bases unmatched. The CDR3 here is CASRDGGASTDTQYF. The CDR3 DNA reads as TGTGCCAGCAGAGACGGGGGGGCGAGCACAGATACGCAGTATTTT.

The chain couples TRBV6-5 to TRBJ1-1; D is possibly TRBD1 (5 bases). V gave up 6 bases and J gave up 1 base, with 12 bases separating them. This CDR3 contains 14 residues. Germline V CDR1 and CDR2: MNHEY, SVGAGI. The CDR3 spells CASRGRGWNTEAFF. DNA for the CDR3: TGTGCCAGCAGGGGTAGGGGTTGGAACACTGAAGCTTTCTTT.

The rearrangement links TRBV30 to TRBJ2-1; perhaps TRBD1 as D (5 bases). Trimming took off 5 bases at V and 7 bases at J, with 18 bases between the two ends. Germline V gene sequence: CDR1 GTSNPN, CDR2 SVGIG (reference sequence). This CDR3 region has 14 residues. CDR3 sequence: CAWDQLDNLNEQFF. The CDR3 nucleotides read TGTGCCTGGGATCAACTGGACAATCTAAATGAGCAGTTCTTC.

Of note for this clone: The junction differs from germline at one of its ends, possibly a read error. The CDR3 coding sequence is TGTGCCACCAGCTTACGACCGACGGGGCGGGGGGGATACAATGAGCAGTTCTTC. It is translated as CATSLRPTGRGGYNEQFF. The chain has TRBV7-3 and TRBJ2-1; 9 nucleotides agree with TRBD2. The CDR3 totals 18 residues. The germline V gene encodes CDR1 SGHTA and CDR2 FQGTGA.

A note on this clone: At the DNA level, this CDR3 is encoded by other sequences in the same sample as well. The CDR3 bases are TGTGCCAGCAGCCAGACAGGGGGTGGCACCGGGGAGCTGTTTTTT. It is translated as CASSQTGGGTGELFF. The genes are TRBV7-3 and TRBJ2-2; TRBD1 matches 9 bases. With 5 bases clipped from V and 4 bases from J, the junction kept 5 bases outside the gene matches. This CDR3 has 15 amino acids. Germline V gene data show CDR1 as SGHTA and CDR2 as FQGTGA.

The chain uses TRBV6-5 and TRBJ1-5; no reliable D call. CDR3 length: 15 amino acids. V shed 3 bases and J shed 6 bases, with 15 bases lying between them. Germline CDR1 is MNHEY and CDR2 is SVGAGI. Written as DNA, the CDR3 is TGTGCCAGCAGTTATATCCCTCTAGGGAGTCAGCCCCAGCATTTT. It specifies CASSYIPLGSQPQHF.

The chain couples TRBV30 to TRBJ1-4; no firm D call. The germline V and J ends were trimmed by 3 bases and 8 bases, with 7 bases remaining between them. Germline CDR1 is GTSNPN and CDR2 is SVGIG (reference sequence). This CDR3 has 11 amino acids. The CDR3 loop reads CAWREVEKLFF. DNA for the CDR3: TGTGCCTGGAGGGAGGTAGAAAAACTGTTTTTT. The whole variable domain, remainder taken from reference TRBV30 and TRBJ1-4, is SQTIHQWPATLVQPVGSPLSLECTVEGTSNPNLYWYRQAAGRGLQLLFYSVGIGQISSEVPQNLSASRPQDRQFILSSKKLLLSDSGFYLCAWREVEKLFFGSGTQLSVL.

The rearrangement joins TRBV6-5 to TRBJ1-2; 9 positions agree with TRBD1. V was clipped by 4 bases and J by 2 bases; unmatched bases: 5. CDR1 is MNHEY and CDR2 is SVGAGI in the germline V gene. This CDR3 spans 15 amino acids. CDR3 nucleotides: TGTGCCAGCAGTTCCTGGACAGGGGACAACTATGGCTACACCTTC. Its translation is CASSSWTGDNYGYTF.

This chain uses TRBV18 with TRBJ1-2; TRBD1 matches 9 bases. The V gene end was trimmed by 1 base and the J gene end by 6 bases; junction bases not matched to a gene: 9. The CDR3 contains 16 residues. The V gene's germline CDR1 is KGHSH and CDR2 LQKENI. The CDR3 nucleotides are TGTGCCAGCTCACCACATCCGAGGACAGGGGTACATGGCTACACCTTC. Its protein product is CASSPHPRTGVHGYTF.